This T cell receptor beta chain emerged from a study of CXCR3-negative and CXCR3-positive naive CD8 T cells. To note about this clonotype: Its antigen is unidentified.

The study's findings and limits: A higher hydrophobicity marked the TRB CDR3s of CXCR3-positive naive cells versus CXCR3-negative naive cells.

UMI-tagged TRB cDNA libraries were built via 5' RACE. After re-calling the 5' RACE reads, TCRdb lists one entry per CDR3 protein, DNA absent. The listing contains 55,000 to 70,000 distinct CDR3 sequences. CDR3 length: 12 amino acids. Germline-derived CDR1 and CDR2 are SQVTM and ANQGSEA. The chain combines TRBV29-1 with TRBJ2-7; TCRdb returns TRBD1, unconfirmable since there is no DNA. Specimen: naive CXCR3+ CD8+ T cells from blood. Subset in this sample: CD45RO-CCR7+CD27+CD95- naive CD8+ T cells expressing CXCR3 (TNR3+). This sequence originates from a human donor in good health. Some clones in this sample may be carry-over from other donors' samples. This chain's CDR3 is CSAISQGWEQYF.